This T cell receptor beta chain was recorded in a study of regulatory T cells in long-lasting Graves disease. Study at large: Freshly diagnosed Graves' patients had used antithyroid drugs for under 3 months.

This CDR3 comprises 16 residues. CDR1 is SGHTS and CDR2 is YDEGEE in the germline V gene. Deletions cut 0 bases from V and 6 bases from J, with 16 bases between. Arm-PCR with iRepertoire HTBI primers amplified the CDR3 regions for these TCR beta libraries. Using its own MiXCR run on the multiplex PCR reads, TCRdb lists one record per CDR3 protein. In the table there are 450,000 to 500,000 distinct CDR3 sequences, around 15% of which are singletons. The time point: newly diagnosed GD, antithyroid drugs for less than 3 months. Construction of the TCR library relied on RNA isolated from PBMCs. These data also featured in a second study, about T cells in Graves' hyperthyroidism and ophthalmopathy. That paper states: Patients were aged 18 to 65, had disease duration under 2 months, and had newly diagnosed hyperthyroidism. Exclusions: uncontrolled infection, other autoimmune disease, pregnancy, lactation. Ophthalmopathy was distinguished from stable hyperthyroidism by 13 V-J signatures.

The chain carries TRBV5-8 and TRBJ1-5; D is ambiguous. The source was peripheral blood mononuclear cells (PBMCs), collected at new diagnosis, from a patient treated with antithyroid drugs. This TCR came from a man aged 35 to 55 with Graves disease. The CDR3 region is CASSLGVGVPGQPQHF. CDR3 nucleotides: TGTGCCAGCAGCTTGGGGGTCGGGGTGCCGGGTCAGCCCCAGCATTTT. Filled out from reference TRBV5-8 and TRBJ1-5, the complete variable domain reads EAGVTQSPTHLIKTRGQQATLRCSPISGHTSVYWYQQALGLGLQFLLWYDEGEERNRGNFPPRFSGRQFPNYSSELNVNALELEDSALYLCASSLGVGVPGQPQHFGDGTRLSIL.